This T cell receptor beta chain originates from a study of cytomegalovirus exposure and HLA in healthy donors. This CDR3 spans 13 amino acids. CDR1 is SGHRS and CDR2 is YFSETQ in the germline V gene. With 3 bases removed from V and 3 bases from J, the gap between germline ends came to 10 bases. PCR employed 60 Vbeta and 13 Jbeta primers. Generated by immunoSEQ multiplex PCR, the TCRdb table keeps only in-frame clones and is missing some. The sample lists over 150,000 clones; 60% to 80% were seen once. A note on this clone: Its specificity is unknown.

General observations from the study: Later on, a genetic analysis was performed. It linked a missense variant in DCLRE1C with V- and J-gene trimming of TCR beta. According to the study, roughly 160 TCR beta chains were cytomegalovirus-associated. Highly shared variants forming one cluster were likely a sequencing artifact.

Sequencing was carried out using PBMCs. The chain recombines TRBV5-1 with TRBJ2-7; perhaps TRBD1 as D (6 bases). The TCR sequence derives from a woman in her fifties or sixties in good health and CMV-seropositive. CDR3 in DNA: TGCGCCAGCAGCTCGACAGGCCTCTACGAGCAGTACTTC. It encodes CASSSTGLYEQYF.